The clone carrying this T cell receptor (beta chain) was counted between two and nine times. Its target is not known. This sample was taken from a study of CD8 T cells in ankylosing spondylitis. Study findings and constraints: Eight highly homologous variants formed a TCR beta motif that appeared characteristic of ankylosing spondylitis blood. Researchers reportedly found disease-linked clones significantly enriched in matched ankylosing spondylitis synovial fluid. Earlier studies detected some motif variants in reactive arthritis synovial fluid and blood.

V was trimmed by 2 bases and J by 5 bases, leaving 23 bases between them. Per the germline V gene, CDR1 is MNHEY and CDR2 is SVGAGI. The CDR3 runs to 18 residues. Construction of TCR beta libraries was performed using quantitative 5'-RACE with molecular barcodes. TCRdb redid the calling of the 5' RACE reads with MiXCR, one entry per CDR3 protein. This table holds some 700,000 distinct CDR3 sequences, roughly 19% found once. This sequence joins TRBV6-5 and TRBJ2-3; weak D call: TRBD1 (6 bases). The receptor comes from a male donor with ankylosing spondylitis. The sample taken for sequencing was blood, either unsorted or a sorted T cell fraction (not recorded which). In DNA, the CDR3 is TGTGCCAGCAGTTACGTGGGCTGGGGGCGATCGTTGAAAGATACGCAGTATTTT. Translated: CASSYVGWGRSLKDTQYF.